This TCR beta chain was captured by sequencing in a study of CD8+CD57+ T cells in acquired aplastic anemia. Across the study: CD4+ reads averaged around 9.9 million in healthy donors. Study observations and caveats: The same twenty-nine CD8+ CDR3 sequences occurred in patients and in controls. The study found no significant CD8+ Simpson's diversity difference between patients and controls.

The template used for profiling TCR beta VDJ and CDR3 was genomic DNA. TCRdb passed the reads through MiXCR, listing each CDR3 protein once. In the table there are 68,000 or so distinct CDR3 sequences, 45% to 55% of which are singletons. This clonotype was found once. Its antigen is not known. Germline values: CDR1 KGHDR, CDR2 SFDVKD. V lost 4 bases and J lost 5, with 12 bases in between. The CDR3 covers 14 residues. The chain employs TRBV24-1 and TRBJ2-3, with D maybe TRBD2 (5 bases). Sequenced material: sorted CD4+, CD8+, or CD8+CD57+ T cells (not recorded which) from PBMCs. This receptor was obtained from a human donor in good health, serving as a control. CDR3 in DNA: TGTGCCACCAGTGAAAGAGGGTGGGGAGATACGCAGTATTTT. It specifies CATSERGWGDTQYF.